This T cell receptor beta chain appears in the sequencing data of a study of cytomegalovirus exposure and HLA in healthy donors. Background on the study: There were 117 million unique TCR beta sequences, drawn from roughly 200 million T cells, in an earlier analysis.

General study points: Earlier analysis found most TCR beta V segments productive about 90% or about 30% of the time.

V lost 2 bases to trimming and J lost 3 bases; unmatched junction nucleotides: 3. CDR1 is LGHNA and CDR2 is YNFKEQ in the germline V gene. CDR3 length: 15 amino acids. Concerning this clone itself: The antigen is unknown.

In the PCR, 60 Vbeta and 13 Jbeta primers were used. TCRdb's table, derived via immunoSEQ multiplex PCR, lists solely in-frame clones and lacks some. The repertoire consists of 100,000 or so clones, with around 83% occurring once and the leading ten covering around 3.9%. This receptor was taken from a man aged 25 to 40 in good health and CMV-seronegative. Sequenced input: PBMCs. The V call is TRBV4-2, the J call TRBJ2-2, with TRBD1 matching 7 bases. The CDR3 here is CASSQYTGDTGELFF. Written as DNA, the CDR3 is TGTGCCAGCAGCCAATATACAGGGGACACCGGGGAGCTGTTTTTT.